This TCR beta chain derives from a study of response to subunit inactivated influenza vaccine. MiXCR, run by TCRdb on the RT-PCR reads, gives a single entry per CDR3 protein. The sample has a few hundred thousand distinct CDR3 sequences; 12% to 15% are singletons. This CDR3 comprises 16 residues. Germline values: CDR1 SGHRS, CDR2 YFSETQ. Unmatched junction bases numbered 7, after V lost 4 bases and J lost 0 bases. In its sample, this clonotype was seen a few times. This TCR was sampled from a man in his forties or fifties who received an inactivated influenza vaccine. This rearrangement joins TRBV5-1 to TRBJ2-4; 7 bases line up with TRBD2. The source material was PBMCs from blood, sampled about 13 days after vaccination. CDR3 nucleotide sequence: TGCGCCAGCAGCCCCGGGACTACCCTAGCCAAAAACATTCAGTACTTC. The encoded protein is CASSPGTTLAKNIQYF.